The rows below give T cell receptor beta chains drawn from one sample of a study of blood T cell repertoires in COVID-19. The assay was immunoSEQ multiplex PCR, and TCRdb's table has in-frame clones only and misses some. Of some 300,000 clones listed, under 90% are singletons. Sequenced input: PBMCs or T cells enriched from blood (not recorded which). These receptors were obtained from a woman aged 45 to 65 who had been exposed to COVID-19. Both conserved end residues are part of each CDR3. Each record gives: clone size, V gene, D gene, J gene, CDR3 protein, CDR3 DNA. A D gene is named only where the DNA matches it firmly. Clone size is not always given. Where it is, it says once, few, many or a class for expanded clones.

-	TRBV12-3/TRBV12-4	-	TRBJ1-2	CASSPGSPYGYTF	TGTGCCAGCAGCCCCGGGAGCCCCTATGGCTACACCTTC
once	TRBV7-2	-	TRBJ2-4	CASSLVISGHPQYF	TGTGCCAGCAGCTTAGTGATATCGGGACACCCTCAGTACTTC
few	TRBV7-7	-	TRBJ2-2	CASSLELTNTGELFF	TGTGCTAGCAGCTTAGAACTCACGAACACCGGGGAGCTGTTTTTT
-	TRBV6-7	-	TRBJ1-3	CASSPLPVNSGNTIYF	TGTGCCAGCAGTCCACTCCCGGTGAACTCTGGAAACACCATATATTTT
-	TRBV27	-	TRBJ2-3	CASRHYTDTQYF	TGTGCCAGCAGGCACTACACAGATACGCAGTATTTT
-	TRBV5-6	-	TRBJ1-2	CASRSRDAGRGYTF	TGTGCCAGCAGGTCGCGGGACGCCGGTAGGGGCTACACCTTC
-	TRBV5-8	-	TRBJ1-3	CASSGAGNTIYF	TGTGCCAGCTCGGGGGCTGGAAACACCATATATTTT
-	TRBV12-5	-	TRBJ2-2	CASGQSTGIPGELFF	TGTGCTAGTGGCCAATCTACAGGGATCCCCGGGGAGCTGTTTTTT
-	TRBV27	TRBD2	TRBJ2-1	CASRPRASGGSYSEQFF	TGTGCCAGCAGACCCCGGGCTAGCGGGGGGTCCTATAGTGAGCAGTTCTTC
-	TRBV3-1/TRBV3-2	-	TRBJ2-3	CASSSRGTDTQYF	TGTGCCAGCAGCTCCCGAGGCACAGATACGCAGTATTTT
-	TRBV6-2/TRBV6-3	-	TRBJ2-7	CASSTGPGRGSYEQYF	TGTGCCAGCAGTACAGGACCCGGTCGCGGTTCCTACGAGCAGTACTTC
-	TRBV18	TRBD1	TRBJ2-1	CASSPPQGARSHEQFF	TGTGCCAGCTCACCACCTCAGGGGGCAAGGAGCCATGAGCAGTTCTTC
once	TRBV3-1/TRBV3-2	-	TRBJ2-7	CASSQERGRGSYEQYF	TGTGCCAGCAGCCAAGAAAGGGGTAGGGGGTCCTACGAGCAGTACTTC
-	TRBV7-2	-	TRBJ1-6	CASSRRTATYNSPLHF	TGTGCCAGCAGCCGTCGGACAGCGACCTATAATTCACCCCTCCACTTT
once	TRBV30	-	TRBJ2-7	CAWRGQGAYEQYF	TGTGCCTGGAGGGGACAAGGGGCCTACGAGCAGTACTTC
-	TRBV30	-	TRBJ2-2	CAWSLDPGAGELFF	TGTGCCTGGAGTCTCGATCCAGGGGCCGGGGAGCTGTTTTTT